Shown below are 22 T cell receptor beta chains from a single sample sequenced in a study of blood T cell repertoires in COVID-19. Only in-frame clones appear in the TCRdb table, and some are missing; sequencing was by immunoSEQ multiplex PCR. The sample comprises about 160,000 clones, around 87% of which are singletons, and approximately 0.62% rests with the top ten. Sequenced sample: peripheral blood. The receptors were gathered from a man aged 60 to 75 with COVID-19, enrolled during active disease.

This chain uses TRBV10-2 with TRBJ1-5; TRBD1 matches at 7 bases. V was clipped by 6 bases and J by 13 bases; unmatched bases: 9. The CDR3 length is 12 residues. Germline values: CDR1 WSHSY, CDR2 SAAADI. The CDR3 DNA reads TGCGCCAGCAGGGGCAGACAGGGCCTTCAGCATTTT. Amino acid sequence: CASRGRQGLQHF.

There are a few counts of this clone. This chain uses TRBV27 with TRBJ1-6; a weak D match, TRBD1 (6 bases). Deletions cut 6 bases from V and 5 bases from J, with 11 bases between. Looked up from germline, CDR1 is MNHEY and CDR2 is SMNVEV (reference sequence). The CDR3 is 14 amino acids. Here the CDR3 reads CASRTGDNNSPLHF. CDR3 nucleotide sequence: TGTGCCAGCAGGACAGGCGATAATAATTCACCCCTCCACTTT.

This clone was detected only once. The gene calls are TRBV18 and TRBJ1-1, with D tentatively TRBD1 (5 bases). Germline CDR1 and CDR2: KGHSH and LQKENI. The CDR3 runs to 14 residues. The V gene lost 5 bases and the J gene lost 7 bases, with 17 bases spanning the gap. CDR3: CASSTGGRVDEAFF. The CDR3 DNA reads as TGTGCCAGCTCAACCGGCGGCAGGGTGGATGAAGCTTTCTTT.

The chain recombines TRBV4-2 with TRBJ2-1, with TRBD2 matching over 9 bases. Germline CDR1 and CDR2: LGHNA and YNFKEQ. The trim removed 5 bases at V and 8 bases at J, leaving 7 bases unmatched. CDR3 length equals 14 residues. The CDR3 loop reads CASSGREGRDEQFF. CDR3 DNA sequence: TGTGCCAGCAGCGGGCGGGAGGGCCGAGATGAGCAGTTCTTC.

The chain has TRBV9 and TRBJ1-2, with 9 nucleotides matching TRBD1. V lost 3 bases, J lost 7 bases, and 7 bases stayed unmatched. The V gene's germline CDR1 is SGDLS and CDR2 YYNGEE. This CDR3 contains 14 residues. The DNA of the CDR3 is TGTGCCAGCAGCGACGGGGGACAGGGCCTTGGCTACACCTTC. This codes for CASSDGGQGLGYTF.

The chain couples TRBV27 to TRBJ1-4, with a weak D call TRBD1 (6 bases). The V gene's germline CDR1 is MNHEY and CDR2 SMNVEV (reference sequence). Trimming took 6 bases from V and 4 from J, leaving 9 bases between them. The CDR3 runs 13 residues. CDR3 amino acids: CASRRDNNEKLFF. The CDR3 bases are TGTGCCAGCAGGAGGGACAATAATGAAAAACTGTTTTTT.

The chain combines TRBV5-5 with TRBJ1-5, with TRBD1 as a possible D gene (5 bases). The CDR3 loop spans 15 amino acids. With 7 bases removed from V and 0 bases from J, the gap between germline ends came to 14 bases. Germline loops: CDR1 SGHKS, CDR2 YYEKEE (reference sequence). CDR3 residues: CASSWGGNSNQPQHF. CDR3 nucleotide sequence: TGTGCCAGCTCCTGGGGCGGGAATAGCAATCAGCCCCAGCATTTT.

This chain uses TRBV7-3 with TRBJ2-7; 11 bases match TRBD1. The ends lost 5 bases at V and 5 bases at J; junction bases unmatched: 5. The CDR3 length is 14 residues. The germline V gene encodes CDR1 SGHTA and CDR2 FQGTGA. The CDR3 nucleotides are TGTGCCAGCAGCCCGGGACAGGGGGTCCACGAGCAGTACTTC. It encodes CASSPGQGVHEQYF. Based on the CDR3 plus reference TRBV7-3 and TRBJ2-7, the full variable domain is GAGVSQTPSNKVTEKGKYVELRCDPISGHTALYWYRQSLGQGPEFLIYFQGTGAADDSGLPNDRFFAVRPEGSVSTLKIQRTERGDSAVYLCASSPGQGVHEQYFGPGTRLTVT.

This sequence joins TRBV6-2 or TRBV6-3 and TRBJ1-5, with D maybe TRBD1 (6 bases). V was shortened by 4 bases and J by 0 bases, with 16 bases between the two germline ends. Germline V lookup: CDR1 MNHEY, CDR2 SVGEGT. The CDR3 covers 17 residues. CDR3 nucleotide sequence: TGTGCCAGCAGTTCCTGGGCACAGGGTTATAGCAATCAGCCCCAGCATTTT. Translation gives CASSSWAQGYSNQPQHF.

The chain joins TRBV12-3 or TRBV12-4 to TRBJ1-5; TRBD1 aligns across 8 bases. This CDR3 spans 13 amino acids. The V gene end was trimmed by 7 bases and the J gene end by 6 bases; junction bases not matched to a gene: 5. CDR3 nucleotide sequence: TGTGCCAGCACCACAGGGGGAAGTCAGCCCCAGCATTTT. The encoded protein is CASTTGGSQPQHF.

The V call is TRBV4-2, the J call TRBJ1-4; perhaps TRBD1 as D (6 bases). Germline lookup yields CDR1 LGHNA and CDR2 YNFKEQ. The length of the CDR3 is 17 residues. V was trimmed by 7 bases and J by 1 base, leaving 19 bases between them. The CDR3 nucleotides are TGTGCCAGCACATCCAGGGAGCGGGGGCGAACTAATGAAAAACTGTTTTTT. It translates to CASTSRERGRTNEKLFF.

The chain is built from TRBV10-3 and TRBJ1-3; no firm D call. Between the trimmed V and J ends, which lost 3 bases and 0 bases, there was a span of 9 bases. There are 15 residues in the CDR3. Germline loops: CDR1 ENHRY, CDR2 SYGVKD. The CDR3 loop reads CAISDGLNSGNTIYF. The CDR3 bases are TGTGCCATCAGTGACGGACTAAACTCTGGAAACACCATATATTTT.

The genes are TRBV24-1 and TRBJ2-3, with TRBD1 matching 8 bases. Germline CDR1 reads KGHDR; CDR2 reads SFDVKD. The trim removed 3 bases at V and 1 base at J, leaving 5 bases unmatched. The CDR3 totals 16 residues. The CDR3 here is CATSDPQGAGTDTQYF. The CDR3 DNA follows: TGTGCCACCAGTGATCCGCAGGGGGCCGGCACAGATACGCAGTATTTT.

The V and J genes are TRBV6-2 or TRBV6-3 and TRBJ2-7; 7 nucleotides agree with TRBD2. V trimming: 0 bases; J trimming: 4 bases; junction bases outside the gene matches: 9. The CDR3 contains 16 residues. The germline CDR1 and CDR2 sequences are MNHEY and SVGEGT. In nucleotides, the CDR3 is TGTGCCAGCAGTTACTCGAGCGGGGAGCGGCGGTACGAGCAGTACTTC. This codes for CASSYSSGERRYEQYF.

The chain has TRBV5-8 and TRBJ1-2; 7 bases fit TRBD1. The CDR3 is 14 amino acids. Trimming cost V 4 bases and J 7 bases; bases outside gene matches: 10. Germline V gene sequence: CDR1 SGHTS, CDR2 YDEGEE. The CDR3 bases are TGTGCCAGCAGCCGATCCGACAGGGTCGGTGGCTACACCTTC. It is translated as CASSRSDRVGGYTF. The full variable domain, with the rest looked up from reference TRBV5-8 and TRBJ1-2, is EAGVTQSPTHLIKTRGQQATLRCSPISGHTSVYWYQQALGLGLQFLLWYDEGEERNRGNFPPRFSGRQFPNYSSELNVNALELEDSALYLCASSRSDRVGGYTFGSGTRLTVV.

This clone was seen only once. This chain connects TRBV19 to TRBJ1-4; no clear D gene. The V end was cut by 2 bases, the J end by 7 bases, with 11 bases between. The CDR3 spans 14 residues. Germline values: CDR1 LNHDA, CDR2 SQIVND (reference sequence). Here the CDR3 DNA reads TGTGCCAGTAGTATAACTGGACTAGGTGAAAAACTGTTTTTT. Protein: CASSITGLGEKLFF.

This clone was counted a single time. The chain is built from TRBV9 and TRBJ1-3; D is perhaps TRBD1 (5 bases). The CDR3 is made up of 16 amino acids. Germline V gene lookup returns CDR1 SGDLS and CDR2 YYNGEE. Trimming pared 2 bases from V and 0 bases from J, leaving 12 bases between. The CDR3 spells CASSVETGDSGNTIYF. The CDR3 DNA reads as TGTGCCAGCAGCGTGGAAACAGGTGACTCTGGAAACACCATATATTTT.

The rearrangement links TRBV7-2 to TRBJ1-6; D is undetermined. CDR1 SGHTA and CDR2 FQGNSA come from the germline V gene. V gave up 3 bases and J gave up 1 base, with 7 bases separating them. CDR3 size: 15 residues. The CDR3 region is CASSLIASYNSPLHF. CDR3 coding DNA: TGTGCCAGCAGCTTGATAGCATCCTATAATTCACCCCTCCACTTT. The whole variable domain, filled in from reference TRBV7-2 and TRBJ1-6, reads GAGVSQSPSNKVTEKGKDVELRCDPISGHTALYWYRQSLGQGLEFLIYFQGNSAPDKSGLPSDRFSAERTGGSVSTLTIQRTQQEDSAVYLCASSLIASYNSPLHFGNGTRLTVT.

This chain joins TRBV11-3 and TRBJ1-1, with 9 bases identical to TRBD1. The germline V gene has CDR1 SGHNT and CDR2 YENEEA. V shed 3 bases and J 4 bases; nucleotides not matched to a gene: 6. The CDR3 consists of 15 residues. In nucleotides, the CDR3 is TGTGCCAGCAGCTTCTCCACAGGGGGCCCCACTGAAGCTTTCTTT. Its protein product is CASSFSTGGPTEAFF.

The CDR3 DNA follows: TGTGCCAGCAGCGCGAACCCCCGTGTGGGCCAGCCCCAGCATTTT. It is translated as CASSANPRVGQPQHF. This chain connects TRBV9 to TRBJ1-5; D not resolved. Germline-derived CDR1 and CDR2 are SGDLS and YYNGEE. Trimming shortened V by 3 bases and J by 7 bases, and 17 bases separated the two germline ends. This CDR3 region has 15 residues.

This clone has only a few counts. This sequence joins TRBV6-5 and TRBJ2-2; 12 nucleotides agree with TRBD2. Germline lookup yields CDR1 MNHEY and CDR2 SVGAGI. Trimming cost V 8 bases and J 6 bases; bases outside gene matches: 7. This CDR3 has 15 amino acids. In DNA, the CDR3 is TGTGCCAGCTGTTTGACTAGCGGGAGTCCCGGGGAGCTGTTTTTT. This codes for CASCLTSGSPGELFF.

The chain links TRBV12-2 to TRBJ2-4; TRBD2, the table's D call, lacks a check against the DNA. TRBV12-2 is annotated as a pseudogene. This CDR3 contains 14 residues. This CDR3 is CASQPNGAKNIQYF. The CDR3 DNA follows: TGTGCAAGTCAGCCCAATGGAGCCAAAAACATTCAGTACTTC.